The sequence of this TCR beta chain was determined in a study of response to subunit inactivated influenza vaccine. Whole-study findings and limits: Every seasonal influenza vaccination brings in few new T cells, the authors suggested.

This clonotype was observed many times. No antigen is known for it. A single record per CDR3 protein comes from TCRdb applying MiXCR to the RT-PCR reads. The repertoire holds 490,000 or so distinct CDR3 sequences, with about 8% as singletons. This clonotype was sampled from a man aged 45 to 70 who received an inactivated influenza vaccine. The sample was PBMCs from blood, taken less than 25 months after vaccination.

Here the CDR3 DNA reads TGTGCCAGCAGTTTGGGGACTAGCGGGACTAAGACCCAGTACTTC. It is translated as CASSLGTSGTKTQYF. This rearrangement joins TRBV27 to TRBJ2-5, with TRBD2 identical over 13 bases. V lost 3 bases, J lost 6 bases, and 4 bases stayed unmatched. Germline lookup yields CDR1 MNHEY and CDR2 SMNVEV (reference sequence). The CDR3 consists of 15 residues.